These T cell receptor beta chains were read from a single sample in a study of T cells in Graves' hyperthyroidism and ophthalmopathy. TCRdb used MiXCR to reprocess the multiplex PCR reads, holding one entry per CDR3 protein. Of about 270,000 distinct CDR3 sequences listed, 13% to 15% are singletons. Sample: blood. These receptors were obtained from a woman aged 50 to 60 with Graves' hyperthyroidism that later progressed to Graves' ophthalmopathy. Both conserved end residues are part of each CDR3. The order of the fields is clone size, V gene, J gene, D gene, CDR3 protein, CDR3 DNA. D genes are given only for firm matches. Some rows have no size entry. The others give once, few or many, or a class for an expanded clone.

NA	TRBV7-3	TRBJ1-2	TRBD1	CASRPQGVNYGYTF	TGTGCCAGCAGACCACAGGGGGTTAACTATGGCTACACCTTC
NA	TRBV6-2/TRBV6-3	TRBJ2-2	TRBD2	CASSMGLADYGELFF	TGTGCCAGCAGTATGGGACTAGCGGATTACGGGGAGCTGTTTTTT
many	TRBV7-9	TRBJ1-4	NA	CASSLLGVGGEKLFF	TGTGCCAGCAGCTTACTCGGCGTCGGTGGTGAAAAACTGTTTTTT
many	TRBV18	TRBJ2-7	NA	CASSRLGGSGYEQYF	TGTGCCAGCTCACGACTAGGGGGATCGGGCTACGAGCAGTACTTC
NA	TRBV6-2/TRBV6-3	TRBJ2-3	NA	CASSPGKGRADTQYF	TGTGCCAGCAGCCCCGGGAAGGGCCGCGCAGATACGCAGTATTTT
many	TRBV20-1	TRBJ2-1	NA	CSASPTLPGFSYNEQFF	TGCAGTGCTTCCCCTACCCTCCCGGGATTCTCCTACAATGAGCAGTTCTTC
NA	TRBV6-1	TRBJ1-2	NA	CASSERVGYTF	TGTGCCAGCAGTGAACGGGTTGGCTACACCTTC
many	TRBV28	TRBJ2-7	NA	CASSSPRHGTPFLDYYEQYF	TGTGCCAGCAGTTCGCCACGACACGGAACTCCCTTCCTCGACTACTACGAGCAGTACTTC
few	TRBV28	TRBJ2-2	NA	CASSLEEGAGTGELFF	TGTGCCAGCAGTTTAGAGGAGGGGGCGGGCACCGGGGAGCTGTTTTTT
many	TRBV5-4	TRBJ2-1	NA	CASSLGLQGVEQFF	TGTGCCAGCAGCTTAGGCCTGCAAGGGGTTGAGCAGTTCTTC
many	TRBV19	TRBJ1-2	NA	CASTPGIANYGYTF	TGTGCCAGTACTCCCGGGATCGCTAACTATGGCTACACCTTC
many	TRBV20-1	TRBJ2-1	TRBD2	CSARDRLAESSYNEQFF	TGCAGTGCTAGAGATCGACTAGCGGAGTCTTCCTACAATGAGCAGTTCTTC
many	TRBV28	TRBJ1-2	TRBD1	CASRRTGRSMVYTF	TGTGCCAGCAGACGGACAGGCAGGTCGATGGTCTACACCTTC
few	TRBV20-1	TRBJ2-1	NA	CGARDHGGGRMNEQFF	TGCGGTGCTAGAGATCACGGGGGCGGGCGGATGAATGAGCAGTTCTTC
many	TRBV29-1	TRBJ2-3	NA	CGGIPDTDTQYF	TGCGGGGGAATCCCTGACACAGATACGCAGTATTTT
many	TRBV28	TRBJ2-1	TRBD2	CASSSPGLVNNEQFF	TGTGCCAGCAGTTCTCCGGGACTAGTAAACAATGAGCAGTTCTTC
many	TRBV11-2	TRBJ1-1	TRBD1	CASSSPDRGRTEAFF	TGTGCCAGCAGCTCCCCTGACAGGGGGCGCACTGAAGCTTTCTTT
few	TRBV27	TRBJ2-3	NA	CASSSPHTSTDTQYF	TGTGCCAGCAGTTCCCCACATACTAGCACAGATACGCAGTATTTT
many	TRBV10-3	TRBJ2-7	TRBD2	CAISDRALAGGKYEQYF	TGTGCCATCAGTGACCGGGCGCTAGCGGGAGGGAAGTACGAGCAGTACTTC
few	TRBV5-1	TRBJ1-1	NA	CASSPGQTPMNTEAFF	TGCGCCAGCAGCCCTGGACAGACCCCCATGAACACTGAAGCTTTCTTT
many	TRBV28	TRBJ1-6	NA	CASSLKDWYNSPLHF	TGTGCCAGCAGTTTAAAAGACTGGTATAATTCACCCCTCCACTTT
many	TRBV5-1	TRBJ2-1	TRBD1	CASSLDPGQGYNEQFF	TGCGCCAGCAGCTTAGATCCGGGACAGGGGTACAATGAGCAGTTCTTC
many	TRBV11-2	TRBJ2-3	TRBD1	CASSYRQGRDTQYF	TGTGCCAGCAGCTATCGACAGGGGCGGGATACGCAGTATTTT
few	TRBV6-1	TRBJ2-2	NA	CASRLGWRGSGELFF	TGTGCCAGCAGATTAGGGTGGAGAGGGTCCGGGGAGCTGTTTTTT
many	TRBV20-1	TRBJ2-5	NA	CSYQGGRGWETQYF	TGCAGCTACCAGGGAGGGAGGGGGTGGGAGACCCAGTACTTC
many	TRBV11-2	TRBJ2-1	NA	CASSSDRNNEQFF	TGTGCCAGCAGCTCCGACCGCAACAATGAGCAGTTCTTC
many	TRBV28	TRBJ2-5	NA	CASSFGRVYQETQYF	TGTGCCAGCAGTTTTGGCAGGGTGTACCAAGAGACCCAGTACTTC
many	TRBV14	TRBJ2-1	TRBD2	CASSQGGRPNEQFF	TGTGCCAGCAGCCAAGGCGGGAGGCCCAATGAGCAGTTCTTC
many	TRBV12-3/TRBV12-4	TRBJ1-1	TRBD1	CASSRDRPLRTEAFF	TGTGCCAGCAGCCGGGACAGACCCCTCCGGACTGAAGCTTTCTTT
many	TRBV6-1	TRBJ2-7	TRBD1	CASSLHRGRLEQYF	TGTGCCAGCAGTCTGCACAGGGGGCGCCTCGAGCAGTACTTC
NA	TRBV5-4	TRBJ1-2	NA	CASSFPNRRGYTF	TGTGCCAGCAGCTTCCCTAATCGGCGGGGCTACACCTTC
few	TRBV9	TRBJ1-2	NA	CASSTTTRTLLGGYTF	TGTGCCAGCAGCACAACGACTCGGACCCTACTGGGTGGCTACACCTTC
many	TRBV18	TRBJ2-2	NA	CASSLALPANTGELFF	TGTGCCAGCTCACTAGCCTTACCTGCGAACACCGGGGAGCTGTTTTTT
many	TRBV24-1	TRBJ1-1	NA	CATSRGSYTEAFF	TGTGCCACCAGCAGGGGTTCTTACACTGAAGCTTTCTTT
many	TRBV10-2	TRBJ1-4	NA	CASFSPGDGNEELFF	TGCGCCAGCTTTTCGCCGGGTGACGGTAATGAAGAACTGTTTTTT
few	TRBV14	TRBJ1-2	NA	CASSQDLGYTF	TGTGCCAGCAGCCAAGATCTCGGCTACACCTTC
many	TRBV11-1	TRBJ2-1	TRBD2	CASSFEASGSFYNEQFF	TGTGCCAGCAGCTTCGAGGCTAGCGGGAGTTTCTACAATGAGCAGTTCTTC
many	TRBV2	TRBJ2-1	TRBD2	CASRRLAGYNEQFF	TGTGCCAGCAGACGACTAGCGGGATACAATGAGCAGTTCTTC
many	TRBV5-5	TRBJ1-1	NA	CASSLDRTYNTEAFF	TGTGCCAGCAGCTTGGATCGGACCTACAACACTGAAGCTTTCTTT
many	TRBV5-1	TRBJ2-3	TRBD2	CASSRVWGRGDTQYF	TGCGCCAGCAGCCGTGTTTGGGGGAGGGGAGATACGCAGTATTTT
NA	TRBV7-2	TRBJ2-6	TRBD1	CASSKDRNSGANVLTF	TGTGCCAGCAGCAAGGACAGGAACTCTGGGGCCAACGTCCTGACTTTC
many	TRBV20-1	TRBJ2-1	NA	CSAFRTVMNEQFF	TGCAGTGCTTTTCGGACAGTTATGAATGAGCAGTTCTTC
many	TRBV20-1	TRBJ1-2	NA	CSAIGQNYGYTF	TGCAGTGCTATAGGACAGAACTATGGCTACACCTTC
many	TRBV7-2	TRBJ2-7	NA	CASSKLSGPYEQYF	TGTGCCAGCAGCAAACTCTCAGGGCCCTACGAGCAGTACTTC
many	TRBV10-3	TRBJ2-2	TRBD1	CAIQAGTGSTGELFF	TGTGCCATCCAGGCAGGGACAGGGAGCACCGGGGAGCTGTTTTTT
NA	TRBV27	TRBJ2-5	NA	CASSLGDLQYF	TGTGCCAGCAGTTTAGGGGATCTCCAGTACTTC
NA	TRBV28	TRBJ2-1	TRBD2	CASSGTSGRALNEQFF	TGTGCCAGCAGTGGGACTAGCGGGAGGGCGCTCAATGAGCAGTTCTTC
many	TRBV20-1	TRBJ1-5	NA	CSARDDLQGYGNQPQHF	TGCAGTGCTAGAGACGACTTACAGGGTTATGGCAATCAGCCCCAGCATTTT
many	TRBV10-3	TRBJ2-7	NA	CAIREQLPVYEQYF	TGTGCCATCAGGGAGCAATTACCGGTCTACGAGCAGTACTTC
many	TRBV28	TRBJ2-3	TRBD2	CASSRLAETTDTQYF	TGTGCCAGCAGTAGACTAGCGGAAACTACAGATACGCAGTATTTT
many	TRBV6-1	TRBJ1-3	NA	CASSLQRIGNTIYF	TGTGCCAGCAGTCTACAGAGGATTGGAAACACCATATATTTT
NA	TRBV30	TRBJ1-5	NA	CAWSVYGKGPQHF	TGTGCCTGGAGTGTATACGGGAAGGGGCCCCAGCATTTT
many	TRBV3-1	TRBJ2-3	NA	CASSQDGYSSTDTQYF	TGTGCCAGCAGCCAAGATGGGTATTCTAGCACAGATACGCAGTATTTT